Below, one T cell receptor (beta chain) is given with its context. The germline CDR1 and CDR2 sequences are SGHVS and FQNEAQ. This CDR3 region has 15 residues. With 1 base clipped from V and 7 bases from J, the junction kept 4 bases outside the gene matches. Generated by immunoSEQ multiplex PCR, the TCRdb table keeps only in-frame clones and is missing some. The sample contains tens of thousands of clones, around 85% of which appear only once. This sample is part of a study of T cell changes during pregnancy in multiple sclerosis. The clonotype comes from a female donor with multiple sclerosis, enrolled in a pregnancy study. The chain combines TRBV7-8 with TRBJ1-6, with 7 positions matching TRBD1. The source was CD8+ T cells from peripheral blood mononuclear cells, collected after pregnancy. CDR3 loop: CASSLGGGGNSPLHF. CDR3 DNA sequence: TGTGCCAGCAGCTTAGGAGGGGGCGGCAATTCACCCCTCCACTTT.